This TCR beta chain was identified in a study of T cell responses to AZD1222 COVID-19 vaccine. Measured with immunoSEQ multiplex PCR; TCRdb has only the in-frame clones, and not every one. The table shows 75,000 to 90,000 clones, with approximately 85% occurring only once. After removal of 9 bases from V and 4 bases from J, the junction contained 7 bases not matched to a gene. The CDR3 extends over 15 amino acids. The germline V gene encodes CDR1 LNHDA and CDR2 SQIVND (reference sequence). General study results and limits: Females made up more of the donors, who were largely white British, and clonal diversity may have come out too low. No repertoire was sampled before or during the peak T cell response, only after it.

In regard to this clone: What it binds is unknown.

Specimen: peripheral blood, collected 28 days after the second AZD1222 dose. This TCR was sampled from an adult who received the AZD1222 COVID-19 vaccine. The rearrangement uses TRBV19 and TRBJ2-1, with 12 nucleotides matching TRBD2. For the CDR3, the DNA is TGTGCCAGCCGGCGAGGACTAGCGGGATACAATGAGCAGTTCTTC. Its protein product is CASRRGLAGYNEQFF.